Listed below are T cell receptor beta chains from one sample, sequenced in a study of T cell responses to AZD1222 COVID-19 vaccine. This table comes from immunoSEQ multiplex PCR, and its TCRdb copy is limited to in-frame clones, with some not included. The data contain more than 55,000 clones, roughly nine tenths of them singletons. The material sequenced was peripheral blood, taken 28 days after the second AZD1222 dose. The receptor set was obtained from an adult who received the AZD1222 COVID-19 vaccine. The CDR3 runs from the conserved cysteine through the conserved F or W. The order of the fields is J gene, D gene, V gene, clone size, CDR3 protein, CDR3 DNA. The D gene is left open where the match is weak. Clone sizes are given selectively: once, few, many, or a class where the clone is expanded.

j_gene: TRBJ2-5; d_gene: NA; v_gene: TRBV6-1; abundance: once; CDR3aa: CASSEAGGIQTQYF; CDR3nt: TGTGCCAGCAGTGAAGCGGGGGGAATACAGACCCAGTACTTC
j_gene: TRBJ1-5; d_gene: NA; v_gene: TRBV9; abundance: NA; CDR3aa: CASSVGPLSNQPQHF; CDR3nt: TGTGCCAGCAGCGTAGGACCCCTTAGCAATCAGCCCCAGCATTTT
j_gene: TRBJ2-7; d_gene: NA; v_gene: TRBV7-9; abundance: NA; CDR3aa: CASSFFQGREQYF; CDR3nt: TGTGCCAGCAGCTTTTTCCAGGGTCGGGAGCAGTACTTC
j_gene: TRBJ2-2; d_gene: NA; v_gene: TRBV30; abundance: NA; CDR3aa: CAWSVLGGESGELFF; CDR3nt: TGTGCCTGGAGTGTTTTAGGGGGAGAATCCGGGGAGCTGTTTTTT
j_gene: TRBJ1-2; d_gene: TRBD1; v_gene: TRBV7-9; abundance: NA; CDR3aa: CASSLGDRNPNYGYTF; CDR3nt: TGTGCCAGCAGCTTAGGGGACAGAAATCCTAACTATGGCTACACCTTC
j_gene: TRBJ2-5; d_gene: NA; v_gene: TRBV5-1; abundance: NA; CDR3aa: CASSWRAEETQYF; CDR3nt: TGCGCCAGCAGCTGGCGGGCTGAAGAGACCCAGTACTTC
j_gene: TRBJ1-3; d_gene: NA; v_gene: TRBV5-1; abundance: NA; CDR3aa: CASRRASGNTIYF; CDR3nt: TGCGCCAGCCGTAGGGCCTCTGGAAACACCATATATTTT
j_gene: TRBJ2-5; d_gene: NA; v_gene: TRBV6-5; abundance: NA; CDR3aa: CASSRDTRGETQYF; CDR3nt: TGTGCCAGCAGCCGTGACACTAGGGGCGAGACCCAGTACTTC
j_gene: TRBJ2-3; d_gene: NA; v_gene: TRBV24-1; abundance: NA; CDR3aa: CATSSEVGTDTQYF; CDR3nt: TGTGCCACCAGTTCGGAGGTAGGCACAGATACGCAGTATTTT
j_gene: TRBJ2-1; d_gene: TRBD1; v_gene: TRBV6-5; abundance: NA; CDR3aa: CASSFRGGTEQFF; CDR3nt: TGTGCCAGCAGTTTCAGAGGGGGCACTGAGCAGTTCTTC
j_gene: TRBJ1-6; d_gene: TRBD1; v_gene: TRBV12-5; abundance: NA; CDR3aa: CASGLVLQGASYNSPLHF; CDR3nt: TGTGCTAGTGGTTTGGTACTTCAGGGGGCGTCGTATAATTCACCCCTCCACTTT
j_gene: TRBJ2-7; d_gene: NA; v_gene: TRBV7-2; abundance: NA; CDR3aa: CASSAQSLRRSYEQYF; CDR3nt: TGTGCCAGCAGCGCCCAGTCACTACGAAGATCCTACGAGCAGTACTTC
j_gene: TRBJ2-6; d_gene: TRBD2; v_gene: TRBV7-2; abundance: NA; CDR3aa: CASRERGGGGANVLTF; CDR3nt: TGTGCCAGCAGGGAGCGGGGAGGTGGAGGGGCCAACGTCCTGACTTTC
j_gene: TRBJ2-1; d_gene: NA; v_gene: TRBV9; abundance: NA; CDR3aa: CASSVGGSGYNEQFF; CDR3nt: TGTGCCAGCAGCGTAGGGGGGAGCGGATACAATGAGCAGTTCTTC
j_gene: TRBJ2-5; d_gene: NA; v_gene: TRBV2; abundance: NA; CDR3aa: CASSADGMKTQYF; CDR3nt: TGTGCCAGCAGCGCGGACGGGATGAAGACCCAGTACTTC
j_gene: TRBJ2-7; d_gene: NA; v_gene: TRBV29-1; abundance: NA; CDR3aa: CSVEDSHYEQYF; CDR3nt: TGCAGCGTTGAAGATTCTCACTACGAGCAGTACTTC
j_gene: TRBJ2-7; d_gene: NA; v_gene: TRBV7-9; abundance: NA; CDR3aa: CASSLTGDPVREQYF; CDR3nt: TGTGCCAGCAGCTTGACCGGGGACCCCGTCAGGGAGCAGTACTTC
j_gene: TRBJ2-1; d_gene: NA; v_gene: TRBV29-1; abundance: NA; CDR3aa: CSASDQFNNEQFF; CDR3nt: TGCAGCGCCTCGGACCAATTCAACAATGAGCAGTTCTTC
j_gene: TRBJ2-5; d_gene: NA; v_gene: TRBV3-1/TRBV3-2; abundance: NA; CDR3aa: CASSQEGAGVGETQYF; CDR3nt: TGTGCCAGCAGCCAAGAAGGTGCGGGTGTGGGAGAGACCCAGTACTTC
j_gene: TRBJ2-7; d_gene: NA; v_gene: TRBV29-1; abundance: NA; CDR3aa: CSVTKRQGEQYF; CDR3nt: TGCAGCGTGACAAAGCGCCAAGGCGAGCAGTACTTC
j_gene: TRBJ1-3; d_gene: NA; v_gene: TRBV6-2/TRBV6-3; abundance: NA; CDR3aa: CASSYRTELSGNTIYF; CDR3nt: TGTGCCAGCAGTTACCGGACAGAACTCTCTGGAAACACCATATATTTT
j_gene: TRBJ1-3; d_gene: NA; v_gene: TRBV10-1; abundance: NA; CDR3aa: CASSEGGRLSGNTIYF; CDR3nt: TGCGCCAGCAGTGAGGGAGGACGGCTCTCTGGAAACACCATATATTTT
j_gene: TRBJ1-1; d_gene: TRBD1; v_gene: TRBV7-8; abundance: NA; CDR3aa: CASSLDRDSKAFF; CDR3nt: TGTGCCAGCAGCTTAGACCGGGACAGCAAAGCTTTCTTT
j_gene: TRBJ1-2; d_gene: TRBD1; v_gene: TRBV9; abundance: NA; CDR3aa: CASSPGTGRGYTF; CDR3nt: TGTGCCAGCTCACCCGGGACAGGGAGGGGCTACACCTTC